A selection of T cell receptor beta chains follows, all from one sample in a study of Ad26.COV2.S vaccination and SARS-CoV-2 variants. The table came from immunoSEQ multiplex PCR; TCRdb's copy has only in-frame clones and leaves some out. The sample has approximately 450,000 clones; 90% are singletons. This specimen was peripheral blood, taken in a trial of Ad26.COV2.S vaccine versus placebo. The receptors originated from a person aged 18-60 years who received the Ad26.COV2.S COVID-19 vaccine or a placebo. CDR3s include the opening cysteine and the closing phenylalanine or tryptophan. The order of the fields is D gene, clone size, V gene, CDR3 length, J gene, CDR3 DNA, CDR3 protein. A D gene is named only where the DNA matches it firmly. The size entry is marked missing in some rows and otherwise reads once, few, many or a size class.

.	few	TRBV11-3	15	TRBJ2-1	TGTGCCAGCAGCTTAACAACAGGGAAGGTGAATGAGCAGTTCTTC	CASSLTTGKVNEQFF
.	.	TRBV4-3	15	TRBJ2-3	TGCGCCAGCAGTCAAGGGACGAGAGGCGCAGATACGCAGTATTTT	CASSQGTRGADTQYF
.	.	TRBV4-1	13	TRBJ1-1	TGCGCCAGCAGCGGAGGTGGGAACACTGAAGCTTTCTTT	CASSGGGNTEAFF
TRBD2	.	TRBV2	15	TRBJ2-2	TGTGCCAGCAGACCCGGGACTAGACTCCCCGGGGAGCTGTTTTTT	CASRPGTRLPGELFF
.	.	TRBV10-3	13	TRBJ1-1	TGTGCCATCAGTGAGTCGACACACACTGAAGCTTTCTTT	CAISESTHTEAFF
TRBD2	.	TRBV5-1	17	TRBJ2-3	TGCGCCAGCAGCTACATAGCGGGATCGGCTAGCACAGATACGCAGTATTTT	CASSYIAGSASTDTQYF
.	once	TRBV5-4	15	TRBJ2-7	TGTGCCAGCAGCCACCGAGGGACGAGCCACTACGAGCAGTACTTC	CASSHRGTSHYEQYF
.	.	TRBV10-3	15	TRBJ1-1	TGTGCCATCAGTGAGTCTCCGGGACGGAACACTGAAGCTTTCTTT	CAISESPGRNTEAFF
.	.	TRBV27	15	TRBJ2-7	TGTGCCAGCAGTTTCGGACGGGGCCCCCTCTACGAGCAGTACTTC	CASSFGRGPLYEQYF
.	.	TRBV20-1	11	TRBJ2-7	TGCAGTGCTAGAGCCGGGCACGAGCAGTACTTC	CSARAGHEQYF
.	.	TRBV2	17	TRBJ2-4	TGTGCCAGCAGCGGTTTACGGGACATTCAAGCCAAAAACATTCAGTACTTC	CASSGLRDIQAKNIQYF
.	.	TRBV4-3	12	TRBJ2-1	TGCGCCAGCAGCCAGATAGGAAATGAGCAGTTCTTC	CASSQIGNEQFF
.	.	TRBV4-1	16	TRBJ1-4	TGCGCCAGCAGCCAAGATTGGAGCCGTAGGAATGAAAAACTGTTTTTT	CASSQDWSRRNEKLFF
.	.	TRBV5-5	14	TRBJ2-1	TGTGCCAGCAGCCTACCGACCGCTTACAATGAGCAGTTCTTC	CASSLPTAYNEQFF
.	.	TRBV3-1/TRBV3-2	13	TRBJ1-2	TGTGCCAGCAGCCAAGTTGGTTTCCGTGGCTACACCTTC	CASSQVGFRGYTF
.	.	TRBV30	14	TRBJ2-1	TGTGCCTGGAGTGCGGGGCAGCATAACAATGAGCAGTTCTTC	CAWSAGQHNNEQFF
TRBD2	.	TRBV29-1	13	TRBJ2-7	TGCAGCGTTAGACTAGCGGGAGTTTACGAGCAGTACTTC	CSVRLAGVYEQYF
.	.	TRBV30	12	TRBJ2-5	TGTGCCTGGAGTCAGAACCAAGAGACCCAGTACTTC	CAWSQNQETQYF
.	.	TRBV29-1	14	TRBJ2-2	TGCAGCGTTGTAATTAGGGATAACACCGGGGAGCTGTTTTTT	CSVVIRDNTGELFF
TRBD2	few	TRBV10-3	13	TRBJ2-1	TGTGCCATCAGTGCCCTAGCGGGGAATGAGCAGTTCTTC	CAISALAGNEQFF
TRBD2	.	TRBV5-1	14	TRBJ2-7	TGCGCCAGCAGACGGGAGGGCCTCCCCTACGAGCAGTACTTC	CASRREGLPYEQYF
.	.	TRBV4-3	15	TRBJ1-6	TGCGCCAGCAGCCAAGATCAAGGGTTGCGTTCACCCCTCCACTTT	CASSQDQGLRSPLHF
.	.	TRBV27	15	TRBJ2-7	TGTGCCAGCAGTTTTTCCTTCGGCTTCACCTACGAGCAGTACTTC	CASSFSFGFTYEQYF
TRBD1	.	TRBV10-1	16	TRBJ2-1	TGCGCCAGCAGTGAGGGACAGGGGCCGGGCTACAATGAGCAGTTCTTC	CASSEGQGPGYNEQFF
.	.	TRBV18	14	TRBJ2-1	TGTGCCAGCTCACCGGGGACTGCCTACAATGAGCAGTTCTTC	CASSPGTAYNEQFF
.	.	TRBV21-1	15	TRBJ1-1	TGTGCCAGCAGCAAGTCTGCAGGAAGTAACACTGAAGCTTTCTTT	CASSKSAGSNTEAFF
.	.	TRBV27	19	TRBJ2-3	TGTGCCAGCACCTCGGGACTCCCGGGACCCGGGACCCACACAGATACGCAGTATTTT	CASTSGLPGPGTHTDTQYF
.	.	TRBV4-1	13	TRBJ2-7	TGCGCCAGCAGCCAAGGCTATACCTACGAGCAGTACTTC	CASSQGYTYEQYF
TRBD2	.	TRBV11-3	15	TRBJ2-1	TGTGCCAGCAGCTTAGGCAGCGGGGCCTACAATGAGCAGTTCTTC	CASSLGSGAYNEQFF
TRBD1	.	TRBV7-2	16	TRBJ1-2	TGTGCCAGCAGCAGAACCGGGACAGGGATCGGGTATGGCTACACCTTC	CASSRTGTGIGYGYTF
.	.	TRBV6-6	15	TRBJ1-6	TGTGCCAGCAGTTACTTGGCGGGGCTCGGTTCACCCCTCCACTTT	CASSYLAGLGSPLHF
TRBD1	.	TRBV27	16	TRBJ1-2	TGTGCCAGCAGTCCCCTCCCCGGGACAGATCAAAGAGGCTACACCTTC	CASSPLPGTDQRGYTF
.	once	TRBV28	15	TRBJ1-6	TGTGCCAGCAGTTTCCCAAGCTCCTATAATTCACCCCTCCACTTT	CASSFPSSYNSPLHF
.	.	TRBV4-1	14	TRBJ2-1	TGCGCCAGCAGCCCCTCTAGCTCCTACAATGAGCAGTTCTTC	CASSPSSSYNEQFF
.	.	TRBV29-1	14	TRBJ1-1	TGCAGCGTCGGGCGCAGGTCATCGAACACTGAAGCTTTCTTT	CSVGRRSSNTEAFF
.	.	TRBV7-2	15	TRBJ2-1	TGTGCCAGCAGCTCTACAGGGAGCTCCTACAATGAGCAGTTCTTC	CASSSTGSSYNEQFF
.	.	TRBV6-5	12	TRBJ2-2	TGTGCCAGCAGTTACTCGGGCGGGGAGCTGTTTTTT	CASSYSGGELFF
TRBD1	.	TRBV5-1	17	TRBJ2-6	TGCGCCAGCAGCTTGGGGACAGGCCGGCCTGGGGCCAACGTCCTGACTTTC	CASSLGTGRPGANVLTF
.	.	TRBV7-2	15	TRBJ1-1	TGTGCCAGCAGCCTAAAGGAGGGGATGAGGACTGAAGCTTTCTTT	CASSLKEGMRTEAFF
TRBD1	few	TRBV27	15	TRBJ1-5	TGTGCCAGCAGTCCGATAGACAGGGTGAATCAGCCCCAGCATTTT	CASSPIDRVNQPQHF
.	.	TRBV7-6	14	TRBJ2-7	TGTGCCAGCAGCTCAGATACTGGAACCTACGAGCAGTACTTC	CASSSDTGTYEQYF
.	.	TRBV6-5	13	TRBJ1-2	TGTGCCAGCATCATCGGCTCAAACTATGGCTACACCTTC	CASIIGSNYGYTF
.	.	TRBV21-1	12	TRBJ2-3	TGTGCCAGCAGATATTTAGCAGATACGCAGTATTTT	CASRYLADTQYF
TRBD2	many	TRBV4-3	17	TRBJ2-1	TGCGCCAGCAGCCAAGATTTCCCTAGCGGAGGGGTCAATGAGCAGTTCTTC	CASSQDFPSGGVNEQFF
TRBD1	.	TRBV10-3	15	TRBJ1-1	TGTGCCATGAGCTCCGGGACAGCGTTGAACACTGAAGCTTTCTTT	CAMSSGTALNTEAFF
.	.	TRBV19	14	TRBJ2-2	TGTGCCAGTACCGGGACCTCGGTCACCGGGGAGCTGTTTTTT	CASTGTSVTGELFF
TRBD1	.	TRBV30	13	TRBJ1-2	TGTGCCTGGAGTCCACAGGGGGACTATGGCTACACCTTC	CAWSPQGDYGYTF
.	.	TRBV7-9	14	TRBJ2-1	TGTGCCAGCAGCTTAGGAGGCGGGTTTAATGAGCAGTTCTTC	CASSLGGGFNEQFF
.	.	TRBV5-1	15	TRBJ2-7	TGCGCCAGCAGCTTGGCCCCCGGGGTCTCTTACGAGCAGTACTTC	CASSLAPGVSYEQYF
.	.	TRBV27	14	TRBJ2-7	TGTGCCAGCAGTTTGGCAGGGACCTCCTACGAGCAGTACTTC	CASSLAGTSYEQYF
.	.	TRBV12-1	18	TRBJ2-7	TGTGCCAGCAGCTCCACCGGGACTAGCGGGAGTTTATCCTACGAGCAGTACTTC	CASSSTGTSGSLSYEQYF
TRBD2	many	TRBV2	15	TRBJ2-1	TGTGCCAGCAGCCATCAGCGGGAGGGCTACAATGAGCAGTTCTTC	CASSHQREGYNEQFF
TRBD1	once	TRBV12-3/TRBV12-4	13	TRBJ2-3	TGTGCCAGCAGTTTCCAGGGGGCAGATACGCAGTATTTT	CASSFQGADTQYF
.	.	TRBV18	13	TRBJ2-1	TGTGCCAGCTCACCACGGTCAAACAATGAGCAGTTCTTC	CASSPRSNNEQFF
.	few	TRBV28	14	TRBJ1-1	TGTGCCAGCAGTCGTGACACAGTGAACACTGAAGCTTTCTTT	CASSRDTVNTEAFF
TRBD1	.	TRBV2	15	TRBJ2-1	TGTGCCAGCAGCGCCGGACAGGGATCCTACAATGAGCAGTTCTTC	CASSAGQGSYNEQFF
.	.	TRBV15	15	TRBJ1-2	TGTGCCACCAGCACTGAACAGGGAAGAAGCTATGGCTACACCTTC	CATSTEQGRSYGYTF
TRBD2	few	TRBV7-8	17	TRBJ2-5	TGTGCCAGCAGCTTAGACAGTGGACTAGCGGATCAAGAGACCCAGTACTTC	CASSLDSGLADQETQYF
TRBD2	.	TRBV10-3	16	TRBJ2-3	TGTGCCATCAGCGGGACTAGCGGGAGTGGGCGGAATACGCAGTATTTT	CAISGTSGSGRNTQYF